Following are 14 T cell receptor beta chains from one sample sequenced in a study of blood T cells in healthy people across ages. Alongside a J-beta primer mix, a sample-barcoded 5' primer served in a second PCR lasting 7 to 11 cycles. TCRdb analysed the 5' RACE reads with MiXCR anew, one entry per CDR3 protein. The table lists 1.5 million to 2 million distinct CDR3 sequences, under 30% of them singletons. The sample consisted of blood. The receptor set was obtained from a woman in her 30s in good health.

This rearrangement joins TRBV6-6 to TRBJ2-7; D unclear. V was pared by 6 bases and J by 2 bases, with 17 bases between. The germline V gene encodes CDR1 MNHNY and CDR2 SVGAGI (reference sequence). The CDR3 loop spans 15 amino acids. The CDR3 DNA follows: TGTGCCAGCAGCCCAGTCGGTAGGCCTACCTACGAGCAGTACTTC. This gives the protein CASSPVGRPTYEQYF.

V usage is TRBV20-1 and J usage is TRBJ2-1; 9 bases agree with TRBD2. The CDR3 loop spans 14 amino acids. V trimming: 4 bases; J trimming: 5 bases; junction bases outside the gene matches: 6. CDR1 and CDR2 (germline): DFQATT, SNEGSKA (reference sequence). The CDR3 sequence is CSAIAGGINNEQFF. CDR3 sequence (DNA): TGCAGTGCTATTGCGGGGGGGATTAACAATGAGCAGTTCTTC.

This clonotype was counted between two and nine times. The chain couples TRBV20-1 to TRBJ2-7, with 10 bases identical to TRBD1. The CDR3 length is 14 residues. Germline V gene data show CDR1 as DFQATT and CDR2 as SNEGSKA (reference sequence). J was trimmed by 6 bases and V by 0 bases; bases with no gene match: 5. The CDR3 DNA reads TGCAGTGCTAGAGATCGACAGGGGGCCTTCGAGCAGTACTTC. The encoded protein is CSARDRQGAFEQYF.

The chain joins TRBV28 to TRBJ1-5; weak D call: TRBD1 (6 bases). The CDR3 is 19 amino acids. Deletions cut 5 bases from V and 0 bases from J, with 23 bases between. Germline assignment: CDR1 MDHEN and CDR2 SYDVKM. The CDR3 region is CASSLSRTAALGSNQPQHF. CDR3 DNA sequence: TGTGCCAGCAGTCTCTCAAGGACAGCCGCTTTAGGTAGCAATCAGCCCCAGCATTTT.

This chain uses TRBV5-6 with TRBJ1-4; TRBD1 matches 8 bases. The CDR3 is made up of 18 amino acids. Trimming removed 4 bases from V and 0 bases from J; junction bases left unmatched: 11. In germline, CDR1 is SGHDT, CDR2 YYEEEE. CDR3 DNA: TGTGCCAGCAGCCCCCGTCAGGGGGCCAATCCAACTAATGAAAAACTGTTTTTT. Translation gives CASSPRQGANPTNEKLFF.

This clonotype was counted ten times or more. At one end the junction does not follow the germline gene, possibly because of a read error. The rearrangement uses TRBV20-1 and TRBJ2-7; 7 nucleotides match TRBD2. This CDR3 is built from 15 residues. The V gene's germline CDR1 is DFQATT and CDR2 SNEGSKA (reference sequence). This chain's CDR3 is CSATPGAGASHEQYF. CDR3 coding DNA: TGCAGTGCTACGCCCGGGGCGGGAGCCTCCCACGAGCAGTACTTC.

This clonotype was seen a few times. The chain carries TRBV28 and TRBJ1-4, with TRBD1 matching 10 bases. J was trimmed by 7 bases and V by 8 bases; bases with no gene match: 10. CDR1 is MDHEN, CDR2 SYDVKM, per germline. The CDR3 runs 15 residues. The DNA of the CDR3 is TGTGCCAGCGCCGACGACAGGGGGCGAGTTGAAAAACTGTTTTTT. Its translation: CASADDRGRVEKLFF.

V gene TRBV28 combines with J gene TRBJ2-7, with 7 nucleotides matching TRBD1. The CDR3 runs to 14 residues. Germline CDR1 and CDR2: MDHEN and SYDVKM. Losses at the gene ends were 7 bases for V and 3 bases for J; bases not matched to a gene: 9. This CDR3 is CASTMTGTDYEQYF. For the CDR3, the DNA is TGTGCCAGCACAATGACCGGGACAGACTACGAGCAGTACTTC.

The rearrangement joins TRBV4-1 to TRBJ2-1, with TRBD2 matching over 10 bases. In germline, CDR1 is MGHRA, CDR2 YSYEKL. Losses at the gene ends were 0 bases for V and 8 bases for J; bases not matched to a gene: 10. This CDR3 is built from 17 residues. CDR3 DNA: TGCGCCAGCAGCCAAGAGAAGGGACTAGCGACACTCCATGAGCAGTTCTTC. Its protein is CASSQEKGLATLHEQFF.

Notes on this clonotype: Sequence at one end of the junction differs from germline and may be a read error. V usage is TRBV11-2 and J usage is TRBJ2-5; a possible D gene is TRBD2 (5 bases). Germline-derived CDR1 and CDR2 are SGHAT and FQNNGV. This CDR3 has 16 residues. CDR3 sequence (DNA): TGTGCCGGCAGCCCGCCCAGAGGGATTGGCCAAGAGACCCAGTACTTC. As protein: CAGSPPRGIGQETQYF.

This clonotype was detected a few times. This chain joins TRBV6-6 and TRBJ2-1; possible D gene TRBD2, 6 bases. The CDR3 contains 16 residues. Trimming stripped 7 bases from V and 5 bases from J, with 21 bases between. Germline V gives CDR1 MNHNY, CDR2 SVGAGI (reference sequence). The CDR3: CASTLYGASAHNEQFF. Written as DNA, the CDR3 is TGTGCCAGCACCCTATACGGGGCTAGCGCACACAATGAGCAGTTCTTC.

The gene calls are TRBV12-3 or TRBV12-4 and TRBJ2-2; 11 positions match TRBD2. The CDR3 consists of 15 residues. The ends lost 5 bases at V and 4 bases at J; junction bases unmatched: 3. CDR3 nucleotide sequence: TGTGCCAGCAGTGGACTAGCGGGCGGCACCGGGGAGCTGTTTTTT. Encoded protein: CASSGLAGGTGELFF.

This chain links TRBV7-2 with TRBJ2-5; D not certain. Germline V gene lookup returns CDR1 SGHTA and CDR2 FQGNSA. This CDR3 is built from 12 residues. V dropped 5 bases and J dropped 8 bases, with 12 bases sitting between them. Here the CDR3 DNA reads TGTGCCAGCAGCCTTTCACTCAGAACCCAGTACTTC. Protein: CASSLSLRTQYF. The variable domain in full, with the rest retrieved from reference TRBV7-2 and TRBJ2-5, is GAGVSQSPSNKVTEKGKDVELRCDPISGHTALYWYRQSLGQGLEFLIYFQGNSAPDKSGLPSDRFSAERTGGSVSTLTIQRTQQEDSAVYLCASSLSLRTQYFGPGTRLLVL.

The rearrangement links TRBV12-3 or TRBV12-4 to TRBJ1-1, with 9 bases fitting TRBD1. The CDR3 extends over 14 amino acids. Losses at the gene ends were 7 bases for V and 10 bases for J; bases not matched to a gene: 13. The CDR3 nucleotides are TGTGCCAGCAACTCCCTGGGACAGGGCGAAGGAGCTTTCTTT. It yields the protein CASNSLGQGEGAFF.